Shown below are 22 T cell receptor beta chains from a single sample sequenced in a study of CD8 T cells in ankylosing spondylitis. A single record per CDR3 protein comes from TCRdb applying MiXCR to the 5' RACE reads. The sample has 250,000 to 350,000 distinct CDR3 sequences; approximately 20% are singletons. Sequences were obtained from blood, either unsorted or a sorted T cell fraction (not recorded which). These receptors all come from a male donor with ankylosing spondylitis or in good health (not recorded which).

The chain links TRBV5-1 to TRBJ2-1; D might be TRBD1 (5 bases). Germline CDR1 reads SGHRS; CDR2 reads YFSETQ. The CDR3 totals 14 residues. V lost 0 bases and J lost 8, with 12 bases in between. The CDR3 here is CASSLGQGSDEQFF. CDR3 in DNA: TGCGCCAGCAGCTTGGGCCAGGGTTCGGATGAGCAGTTCTTC.

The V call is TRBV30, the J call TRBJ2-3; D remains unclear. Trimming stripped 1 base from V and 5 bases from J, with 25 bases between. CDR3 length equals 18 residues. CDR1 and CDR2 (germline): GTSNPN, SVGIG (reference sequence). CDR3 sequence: CAWSANLRTSGRGDTQYF. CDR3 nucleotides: TGTGCCTGGAGTGCAAACCTGAGGACCTCCGGGCGTGGAGATACGCAGTATTTT. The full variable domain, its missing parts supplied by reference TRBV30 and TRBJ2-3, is SQTIHQWPATLVQPVGSPLSLECTVEGTSNPNLYWYRQAAGRGLQLLFYSVGIGQISSEVPQNLSASRPQDRQFILSSKKLLLSDSGFYLCAWSANLRTSGRGDTQYFGPGTRLTVL.

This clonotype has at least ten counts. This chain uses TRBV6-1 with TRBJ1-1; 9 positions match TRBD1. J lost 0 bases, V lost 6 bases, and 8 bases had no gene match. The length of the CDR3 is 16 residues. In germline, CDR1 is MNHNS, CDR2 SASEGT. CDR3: CASRAGTGHMNTEAFF. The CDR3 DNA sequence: TGTGCCAGCAGGGCCGGGACAGGGCACATGAACACTGAAGCTTTCTTT.

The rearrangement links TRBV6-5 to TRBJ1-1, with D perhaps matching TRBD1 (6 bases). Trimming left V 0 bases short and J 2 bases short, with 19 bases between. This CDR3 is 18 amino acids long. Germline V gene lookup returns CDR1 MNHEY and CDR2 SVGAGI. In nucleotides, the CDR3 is TGTGCCAGCAGTTACTCGCTCCTACAGGGTGGGCTAAACACTGAAGCTTTCTTT. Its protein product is CASSYSLLQGGLNTEAFF.

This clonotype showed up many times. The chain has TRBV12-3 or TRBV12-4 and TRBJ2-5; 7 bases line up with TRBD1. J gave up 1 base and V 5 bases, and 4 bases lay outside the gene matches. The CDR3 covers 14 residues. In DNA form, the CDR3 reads TGTGCCAGCAGTGCCACAGGGGTCCAAGAGACCCAGTACTTC. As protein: CASSATGVQETQYF.

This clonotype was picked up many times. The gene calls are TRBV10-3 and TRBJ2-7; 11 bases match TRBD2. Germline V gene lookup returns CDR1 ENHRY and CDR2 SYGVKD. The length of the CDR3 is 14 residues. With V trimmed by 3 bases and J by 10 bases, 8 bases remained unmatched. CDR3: CAISDPLAGVDQYV. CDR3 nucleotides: TGTGCCATCAGTGATCCACTAGCGGGAGTGGACCAGTACGTC.

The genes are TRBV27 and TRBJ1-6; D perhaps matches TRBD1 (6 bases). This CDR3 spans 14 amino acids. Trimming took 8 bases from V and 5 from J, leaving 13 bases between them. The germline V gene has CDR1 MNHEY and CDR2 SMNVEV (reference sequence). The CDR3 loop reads CASSWGADNSPLHF. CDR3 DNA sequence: TGTGCCAGCTCCTGGGGGGCGGATAATTCACCCCTCCACTTT.

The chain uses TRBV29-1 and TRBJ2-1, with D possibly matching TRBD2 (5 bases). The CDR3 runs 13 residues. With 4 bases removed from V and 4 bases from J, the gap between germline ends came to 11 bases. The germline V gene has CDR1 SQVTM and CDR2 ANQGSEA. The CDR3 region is CSVGGSGYNEQFF. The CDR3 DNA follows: TGCAGCGTTGGGGGTTCGGGGTACAATGAGCAGTTCTTC.

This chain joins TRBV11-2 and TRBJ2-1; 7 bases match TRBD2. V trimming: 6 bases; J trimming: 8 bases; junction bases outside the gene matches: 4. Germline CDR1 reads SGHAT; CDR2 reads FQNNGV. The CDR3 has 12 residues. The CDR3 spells CASRRAGDEQFF. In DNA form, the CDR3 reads TGTGCCAGCAGGCGTGCGGGGGATGAGCAGTTCTTC.

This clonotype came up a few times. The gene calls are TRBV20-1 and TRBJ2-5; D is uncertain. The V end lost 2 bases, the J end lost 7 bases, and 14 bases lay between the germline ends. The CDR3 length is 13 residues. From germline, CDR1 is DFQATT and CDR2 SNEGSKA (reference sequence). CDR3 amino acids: CSARSLQVGTQYF. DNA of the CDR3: TGCAGTGCTAGATCTCTTCAGGTGGGGACCCAGTACTTC.

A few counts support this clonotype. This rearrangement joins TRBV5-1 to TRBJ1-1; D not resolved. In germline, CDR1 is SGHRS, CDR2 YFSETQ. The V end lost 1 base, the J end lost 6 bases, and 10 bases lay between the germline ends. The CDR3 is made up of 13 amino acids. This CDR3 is CASSLTSGAEAFF. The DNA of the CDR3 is TGCGCCAGCAGCTTGACGTCAGGTGCTGAAGCTTTCTTT. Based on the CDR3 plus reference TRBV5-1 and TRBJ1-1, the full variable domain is KAGVTQTPRYLIKTRGQQVTLSCSPISGHRSVSWYQQTPGQGLQFLFEYFSETQRNKGNFPGRFSGRQFSNSRSEMNVSTLELGDSALYLCASSLTSGAEAFFGQGTRLTVV.

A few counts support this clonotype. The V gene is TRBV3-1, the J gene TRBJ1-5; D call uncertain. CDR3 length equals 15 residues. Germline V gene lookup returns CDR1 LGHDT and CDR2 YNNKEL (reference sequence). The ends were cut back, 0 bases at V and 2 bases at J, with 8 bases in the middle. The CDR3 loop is CASSQDYWGNQPQHF. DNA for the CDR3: TGTGCCAGCAGCCAAGATTACTGGGGCAATCAGCCCCAGCATTTT.

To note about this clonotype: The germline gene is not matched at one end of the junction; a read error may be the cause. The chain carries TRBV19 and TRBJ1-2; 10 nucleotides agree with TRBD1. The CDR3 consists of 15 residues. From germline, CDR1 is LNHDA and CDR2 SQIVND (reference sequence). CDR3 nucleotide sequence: TGTGCCAGTAGCCCGGGACAGGGGTTAAACTATGGCTACACCTTT. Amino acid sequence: CASSPGQGLNYGYTF.

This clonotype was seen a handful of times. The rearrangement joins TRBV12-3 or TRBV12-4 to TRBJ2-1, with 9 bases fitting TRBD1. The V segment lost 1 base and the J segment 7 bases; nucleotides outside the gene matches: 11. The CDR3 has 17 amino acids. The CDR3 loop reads CASSLVARTGDSNEQFF. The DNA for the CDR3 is TGTGCCAGCAGTTTAGTCGCTCGGACAGGGGATTCGAATGAGCAGTTCTTC.

The CDR3 DNA follows: TGTGCCAGTACACCCACAGGGGGTATAGATACGCAGTATTTT. Its protein is CASTPTGGIDTQYF. This chain connects TRBV19 to TRBJ2-3, with 8 bases aligning to TRBD1. Trimming cost V 7 bases and J 5 bases; bases outside gene matches: 8. Germline-derived CDR1 and CDR2 are LNHDA and SQIVND (reference sequence). The CDR3 spans 14 residues.

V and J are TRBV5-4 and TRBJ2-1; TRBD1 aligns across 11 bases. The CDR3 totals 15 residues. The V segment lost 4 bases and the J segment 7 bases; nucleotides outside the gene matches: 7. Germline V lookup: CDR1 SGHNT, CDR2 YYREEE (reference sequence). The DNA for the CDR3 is TGTGCCAGCAGCGGACGGGACAGGGGGAGGAATGAGCAGTTCTTC. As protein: CASSGRDRGRNEQFF.

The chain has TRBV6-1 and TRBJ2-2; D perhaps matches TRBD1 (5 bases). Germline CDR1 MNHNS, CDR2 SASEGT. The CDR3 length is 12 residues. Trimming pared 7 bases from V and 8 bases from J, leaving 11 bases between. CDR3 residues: CASKGVWGELFF. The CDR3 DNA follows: TGTGCCAGCAAAGGGGTCTGGGGGGAGCTGTTTTTT.

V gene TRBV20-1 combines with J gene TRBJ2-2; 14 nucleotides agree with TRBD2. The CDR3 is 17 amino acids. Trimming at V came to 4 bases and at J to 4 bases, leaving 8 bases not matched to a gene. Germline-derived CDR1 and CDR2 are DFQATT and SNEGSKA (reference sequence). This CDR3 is CSATNPGLAGATGELFF. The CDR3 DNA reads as TGCAGTGCTACTAATCCGGGACTAGCGGGAGCCACCGGGGAGCTGTTTTTT.

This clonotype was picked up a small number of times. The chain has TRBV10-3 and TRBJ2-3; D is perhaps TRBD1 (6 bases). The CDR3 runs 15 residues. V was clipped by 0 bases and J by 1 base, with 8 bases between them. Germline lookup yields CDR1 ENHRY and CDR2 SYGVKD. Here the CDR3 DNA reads TGTGCCATCAGTGAGTCGACAGGTCGCACAGATACGCAGTATTTT. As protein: CAISESTGRTDTQYF.

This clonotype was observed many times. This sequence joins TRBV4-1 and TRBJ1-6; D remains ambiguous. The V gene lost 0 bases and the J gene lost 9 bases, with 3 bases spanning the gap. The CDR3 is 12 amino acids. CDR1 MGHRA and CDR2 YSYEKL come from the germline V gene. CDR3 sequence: CASSQDRSPLHF. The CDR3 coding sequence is TGCGCCAGCAGCCAAGATCGTTCACCCCTCCACTTT.

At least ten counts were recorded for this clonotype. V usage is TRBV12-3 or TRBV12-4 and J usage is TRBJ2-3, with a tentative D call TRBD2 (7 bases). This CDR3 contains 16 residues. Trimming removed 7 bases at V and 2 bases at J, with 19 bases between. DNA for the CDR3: TGTGCCAGCATCCGAAGGGGGGGTCTAACCACAGATACGCAGTATTTT. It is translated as CASIRRGGLTTDTQYF.

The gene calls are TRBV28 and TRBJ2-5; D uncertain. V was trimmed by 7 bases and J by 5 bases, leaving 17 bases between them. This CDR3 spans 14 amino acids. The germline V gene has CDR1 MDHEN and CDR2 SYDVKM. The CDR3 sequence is CASNGVRVRETQYF. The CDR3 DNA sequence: TGTGCCAGCAACGGTGTAAGGGTTCGGGAGACCCAGTACTTC.